The rows below give T cell receptor beta chains drawn from one sample of a study of metastatic and nonmetastatic thyroid tumors. TCRdb recomputed clones from the PCR reads via MiXCR. The top ten hold about 3.7% of the sample, which has 13,000 or so clones, about 28% seen once. What was sequenced was blood. The receptors come from a female donor with papillary thyroid cancer or a benign thyroid nodule (not recorded which). Some clones in this sample may be carry-over from other donors' samples. CDR3s include the opening cysteine and the closing phenylalanine or tryptophan. D genes are given only for firm matches. A clone size is listed for some rows: how often the clone was seen (once, few, many), or a class if it is expanded.

d_gene: TRBD1
len: 14
abundance: .
v_gene: TRBV20-1
j_gene: TRBJ2-7
CDR3nt: TGCAGTGCTAGACAGACAGGGTTTTCCTACGAGCAGTACTTC
CDR3aa: CSARQTGFSYEQYF

d_gene: TRBD1
len: 15
abundance: .
v_gene: TRBV7-3
j_gene: TRBJ2-2
CDR3nt: TGTGCCAGCAGCTCGGGACAGGCGAACACCGGGGAGCTGTTTTTT
CDR3aa: CASSSGQANTGELFF

d_gene: .
len: 16
abundance: few
v_gene: TRBV27
j_gene: TRBJ1-5
CDR3nt: TGTGCCAGCAGTCAGGGGACCCCGAGGGGCAATCAGCCCCAGCATTTT
CDR3aa: CASSQGTPRGNQPQHF

d_gene: .
len: 14
abundance: .
v_gene: TRBV6-1
j_gene: TRBJ1-5
CDR3nt: TGTGCCAGCAGTGAAGCCTCAACGGGTCAGCCCCAGCATTTT
CDR3aa: CASSEASTGQPQHF

d_gene: .
len: 13
abundance: .
v_gene: TRBV5-1
j_gene: TRBJ2-3
CDR3nt: TGCGCCAGCGCCAATCCTAGAACCGATACGCAGTATTTT
CDR3aa: CASANPRTDTQYF

d_gene: TRBD1
len: 13
abundance: .
v_gene: TRBV4-3
j_gene: TRBJ2-7
CDR3nt: TGCGCCAGCAGCCCTGAGGGGGCGGACGAGCAGTACTTC
CDR3aa: CASSPEGADEQYF

d_gene: .
len: 14
abundance: .
v_gene: TRBV11-3
j_gene: TRBJ2-2
CDR3nt: TGTGCCAACAGCTTAAAGCGGAGTACCGGGGAGCTGTTGTTT
CDR3aa: CANSLKRSTGELLF

d_gene: .
len: 14
abundance: .
v_gene: TRBV11-3
j_gene: TRBJ2-2
CDR3nt: TGTGCCAGCAGCTTGGGTGGAAGGACCGGGGAGCTGTTTTTT
CDR3aa: CASSLGGRTGELFF

d_gene: .
len: 13
abundance: .
v_gene: TRBV5-5
j_gene: TRBJ1-1
CDR3nt: TGTGCCAGCAGCTTTACACAGAACACTGAAGCTTTCTTT
CDR3aa: CASSFTQNTEAFF

d_gene: TRBD1
len: 16
abundance: medium-sized
v_gene: TRBV5-1
j_gene: TRBJ2-7
CDR3nt: TGCGCCAGCAGCTTGGGACAGGGGGCCCTCTCCTACGAGCAGTACTTC
CDR3aa: CASSLGQGALSYEQYF

d_gene: TRBD1
len: 13
abundance: .
v_gene: TRBV20-1
j_gene: TRBJ1-2
CDR3nt: TGCAGTGCCGAACTCTCCGGGACAGGGACCTGCACCTTC
CDR3aa: CSAELSGTGTCTF

d_gene: .
len: 13
abundance: medium-sized
v_gene: TRBV7-2
j_gene: TRBJ2-3
CDR3nt: TGTGCCAGCAGCCCCCTCTACACAGATACGCAGTATTTT
CDR3aa: CASSPLYTDTQYF

d_gene: .
len: 14
abundance: many
v_gene: TRBV7-2
j_gene: TRBJ1-5
CDR3nt: TGTGCCAGCACCACCGGCGGGTTCAATCAGCCCCAGCATTTT
CDR3aa: CASTTGGFNQPQHF

d_gene: TRBD1
len: 18
abundance: many
v_gene: TRBV3-1
j_gene: TRBJ1-1
CDR3nt: TGTGCCAGCAGCCCCCAGTTGGGACAGGCAGTATCGAACACTGAAGCTTTCTTT
CDR3aa: CASSPQLGQAVSNTEAFF

d_gene: .
len: 13
abundance: medium-sized
v_gene: TRBV6-2/TRBV6-3
j_gene: TRBJ1-1
CDR3nt: TGTGCCAGCAGTTGGTCGGTGAACACTGAAGCTTTCTTT
CDR3aa: CASSWSVNTEAFF

d_gene: TRBD2
len: 14
abundance: few
v_gene: TRBV27
j_gene: TRBJ2-2
CDR3nt: TGTGCCAGCAGACTAGCGGGAACCACCGGGGCGCTGTTTTTT
CDR3aa: CASRLAGTTGALFF

d_gene: .
len: 14
abundance: .
v_gene: TRBV5-1
j_gene: TRBJ1-1
CDR3nt: TGCGCCAGCAGCTTGGGAGGCGGGAACACTGAAGCTTTCTTT
CDR3aa: CASSLGGGNTEAFF

d_gene: TRBD1
len: 16
abundance: many
v_gene: TRBV4-3
j_gene: TRBJ1-1
CDR3nt: TGCGCCAGCAGCCACCTTCGGACAGGGGTTAACACTGAAGCTTTCTTT
CDR3aa: CASSHLRTGVNTEAFF

d_gene: .
len: 14
abundance: .
v_gene: TRBV11-2
j_gene: TRBJ1-3
CDR3nt: TGTGCCAGCAGCTTAGGGACATCTGGAAACACCATATATTTT
CDR3aa: CASSLGTSGNTIYF

d_gene: .
len: 15
abundance: .
v_gene: TRBV20-1
j_gene: TRBJ1-4
CDR3nt: TGCAGTGCTAGAGACTCTTCCGCAACTAATGAAAAACTGTTTTTT
CDR3aa: CSARDSSATNEKLFF

d_gene: TRBD1
len: 14
abundance: many
v_gene: TRBV5-1
j_gene: TRBJ2-5
CDR3nt: TGCGCCAGCAGCCGGACAGGGGCTCAAGAGACCCAGTACTTC
CDR3aa: CASSRTGAQETQYF

d_gene: TRBD1
len: 13
abundance: medium-sized
v_gene: TRBV6-1
j_gene: TRBJ1-5
CDR3nt: TGTGCCAGCAGTCGACAGGGCGGACAGCCCCAGCATTTT
CDR3aa: CASSRQGGQPQHF

d_gene: .
len: 15
abundance: .
v_gene: TRBV7-9
j_gene: TRBJ2-5
CDR3nt: TGTGCCAGTAGCTTAGGCTTGCCTCAAGCGAAGACCCAGTACTTC
CDR3aa: CASSLGLPQAKTQYF

d_gene: .
len: 12
abundance: few
v_gene: TRBV27
j_gene: TRBJ1-2
CDR3nt: TGTGCCAGCAGTTTAAAGGGGGATGGCTACACCTTC
CDR3aa: CASSLKGDGYTF

d_gene: .
len: 14
abundance: many
v_gene: TRBV5-1
j_gene: TRBJ2-3
CDR3nt: TGCGCCAGCAGTTGGGGAGGGGGCGCAGATACGCAGTATTTT
CDR3aa: CASSWGGGADTQYF

d_gene: .
len: 15
abundance: .
v_gene: TRBV11-3
j_gene: TRBJ2-3
CDR3nt: TGTGCCAGCAGCTTCGGACAGCGCAGCACAGATACGCAGTATTTT
CDR3aa: CASSFGQRSTDTQYF

d_gene: TRBD2
len: 15
abundance: few
v_gene: TRBV5-1
j_gene: TRBJ2-7
CDR3nt: TGCGCCAGCACCCCTGGGGCTAGCGGGAGATACGAGCAGTACTTC
CDR3aa: CASTPGASGRYEQYF

d_gene: .
len: 14
abundance: few
v_gene: TRBV6-2/TRBV6-3
j_gene: TRBJ2-3
CDR3nt: TGTGCCAGCATTTATTCGGGGGCCCGGGGTGCGCAGTATTTT
CDR3aa: CASIYSGARGAQYF

d_gene: TRBD2
len: 14
abundance: few
v_gene: TRBV2
j_gene: TRBJ2-1
CDR3nt: TGTGCCAGCAGTGCTAGCGGCTCCTACAATGAGCAGTTCTTC
CDR3aa: CASSASGSYNEQFF

d_gene: .
len: 13
abundance: .
v_gene: TRBV7-3
j_gene: TRBJ2-3
CDR3nt: TGTGCCAGCAGCTGTACATGTCCAGATACGCAGTATTTT
CDR3aa: CASSCTCPDTQYF

d_gene: .
len: 15
abundance: .
v_gene: TRBV5-5
j_gene: TRBJ2-7
CDR3nt: TGTGCCAGCAGCCTAACTAGCTCACGCTCCTACGAGCAGTACTTC
CDR3aa: CASSLTSSRSYEQYF

d_gene: .
len: 14
abundance: many
v_gene: TRBV10-1
j_gene: TRBJ2-4
CDR3nt: TGCGCCAGCAGTGGAGGGGGAACCAAAAACATTCAGTACTTC
CDR3aa: CASSGGGTKNIQYF

d_gene: TRBD2
len: 16
abundance: medium-sized
v_gene: TRBV10-3
j_gene: TRBJ2-5
CDR3nt: TGTGCCATCAGGGGAACACTAGCGGGAGGAGGGGAGACCCAGTACTTC
CDR3aa: CAIRGTLAGGGETQYF

d_gene: .
len: 13
abundance: .
v_gene: TRBV6-5
j_gene: TRBJ1-2
CDR3nt: TGTGCCAGCAGTTACTCGGCCCTTAATGGCTACACCTTC
CDR3aa: CASSYSALNGYTF

d_gene: .
len: 12
abundance: once
v_gene: TRBV30
j_gene: TRBJ2-3
CDR3nt: TGTGCCTGGAGTCCCCAGAGGGATACGCAGTATTTT
CDR3aa: CAWSPQRDTQYF

d_gene: .
len: 16
abundance: few
v_gene: TRBV6-5
j_gene: TRBJ2-1
CDR3nt: TGTGCCAGCAGTTACTCGTCGGGCCAACTGGGCCATGAGCAGTTCTTC
CDR3aa: CASSYSSGQLGHEQFF

d_gene: .
len: 14
abundance: medium-sized
v_gene: TRBV11-3
j_gene: TRBJ1-1
CDR3nt: TGTGCCAGCAGCTTAGAGCCGGTGGACACTGAAGCTTTCTTT
CDR3aa: CASSLEPVDTEAFF

d_gene: TRBD2
len: 15
abundance: medium-sized
v_gene: TRBV2
j_gene: TRBJ2-5
CDR3nt: TGTGCCAGCAATCCTCGACTAGCGGGGAAAGAGACCCAGTACTTC
CDR3aa: CASNPRLAGKETQYF

d_gene: TRBD2
len: 16
abundance: many
v_gene: TRBV27
j_gene: TRBJ2-3
CDR3nt: TGTGCCAGCAGTTGGGGGGTGCGGGGGGATACAGATACGCAGTATTTT
CDR3aa: CASSWGVRGDTDTQYF

d_gene: .
len: 13
abundance: few
v_gene: TRBV27
j_gene: TRBJ1-4
CDR3nt: TGTGCCAGCAGCCGTGGACCTAATGAAAAACTGTTTTTT
CDR3aa: CASSRGPNEKLFF

d_gene: .
len: 13
abundance: medium-sized
v_gene: TRBV7-2
j_gene: TRBJ1-1
CDR3nt: TGTGCCAGCAGCCGACAGCGGAACACTGAAGCTTTCTTT
CDR3aa: CASSRQRNTEAFF

d_gene: TRBD1
len: 13
abundance: few
v_gene: TRBV27
j_gene: TRBJ1-5
CDR3nt: TGTGCCAGCGCGGGACAGAGCAATCAGCCCCAGCATTTT
CDR3aa: CASAGQSNQPQHF

d_gene: .
len: 16
abundance: many
v_gene: TRBV5-4
j_gene: TRBJ2-7
CDR3nt: TGTGCCAGCAGCTTGCGGGTGGGACTCTACTCCTACGAGCAGTACTTC
CDR3aa: CASSLRVGLYSYEQYF

d_gene: TRBD1
len: 16
abundance: .
v_gene: TRBV11-2
j_gene: TRBJ1-2
CDR3nt: TGTGCCAGCAGCTCACGGGACAGGGGTGTCGGAGATGGCTACACCTTC
CDR3aa: CASSSRDRGVGDGYTF

d_gene: .
len: 14
abundance: few
v_gene: TRBV6-1
j_gene: TRBJ2-7
CDR3nt: TGTGCCAGCAGTCCGGACTACCCCCTATACGAGCAGTACTTC
CDR3aa: CASSPDYPLYEQYF

d_gene: .
len: 13
abundance: few
v_gene: TRBV24-1
j_gene: TRBJ1-2
CDR3nt: TGTGCCACCAGTGATTTACAGTTAGGGGGCTACACCTTC
CDR3aa: CATSDLQLGGYTF

d_gene: .
len: 14
abundance: .
v_gene: TRBV18
j_gene: TRBJ1-1
CDR3nt: TGTGCCAGCTCACTCTATAATTCTTACGCTGAAGCTTTCTTT
CDR3aa: CASSLYNSYAEAFF

d_gene: TRBD2
len: 15
abundance: medium-sized
v_gene: TRBV11-3
j_gene: TRBJ2-1
CDR3nt: TGTGCCAGCAGCAACCGGGGGGGGTCGGACGATGAGCAGTTCTTC
CDR3aa: CASSNRGGSDDEQFF

d_gene: .
len: 14
abundance: medium-sized
v_gene: TRBV5-6
j_gene: TRBJ1-4
CDR3nt: TGTGCCAGCAGCTCGACAGCTAATAATGAAAAACTGTTTTTT
CDR3aa: CASSSTANNEKLFF

d_gene: .
len: 15
abundance: medium-sized
v_gene: TRBV19
j_gene: TRBJ1-6
CDR3nt: TGTGCCAGTAGTATACGAGGGTATGGGAATTCACCCCTCCACTTT
CDR3aa: CASSIRGYGNSPLHF

d_gene: .
len: 13
abundance: medium-sized
v_gene: TRBV27
j_gene: TRBJ2-3
CDR3nt: TGTGCCAGCAGTTTTTCCCAGCCAGATACGCAGTATTTT
CDR3aa: CASSFSQPDTQYF

d_gene: TRBD2
len: 15
abundance: medium-sized
v_gene: TRBV6-2/TRBV6-3
j_gene: TRBJ2-1
CDR3nt: TGTGCCAGCAAAGAAGCGGGGAGCTCCTACAATGAGCAGTTCTTC
CDR3aa: CASKEAGSSYNEQFF

d_gene: TRBD1
len: 18
abundance: medium-sized
v_gene: TRBV12-3/TRBV12-4
j_gene: TRBJ1-5
CDR3nt: TGTGCCAGCAGTTTGGGGGACAGGGGATACTATAGCAATCAGCCCCAGCATTTT
CDR3aa: CASSLGDRGYYSNQPQHF

d_gene: .
len: 15
abundance: .
v_gene: TRBV3-1
j_gene: TRBJ2-1
CDR3nt: TGTGCCAGCAGCCAAGATGGGAGGGGGGTGGATGAGCAGTTCTTC
CDR3aa: CASSQDGRGVDEQFF

d_gene: .
len: 15
abundance: many
v_gene: TRBV5-4
j_gene: TRBJ1-3
CDR3nt: TGTGCCAGCAGCTCACAAGGGGGTAGTGGAAACACCATATATTTT
CDR3aa: CASSSQGGSGNTIYF

d_gene: TRBD2
len: 15
abundance: .
v_gene: TRBV2
j_gene: TRBJ2-3
CDR3nt: TGTGCCAGCAGTACCGGGACTAGCGGGGTAGATAAGCAGTATTTT
CDR3aa: CASSTGTSGVDKQYF

d_gene: .
len: 12
abundance: medium-sized
v_gene: TRBV24-1
j_gene: TRBJ2-7
CDR3nt: TGTGCCACCAGTGAGGGCGGTCTCGAGCAGTACTTC
CDR3aa: CATSEGGLEQYF

d_gene: .
len: 15
abundance: .
v_gene: TRBV6-2/TRBV6-3
j_gene: TRBJ1-1
CDR3nt: TGTGCCAGCAGTCCCATCGAAACGCCTCGCGCTGAAGCTTTCTTT
CDR3aa: CASSPIETPRAEAFF

d_gene: .
len: 15
abundance: .
v_gene: TRBV10-1
j_gene: TRBJ1-6
CDR3nt: TGCGCCAGCAGTGAGTCGGACAGAGATAATTCACCCCTCCACTTT
CDR3aa: CASSESDRDNSPLHF

d_gene: .
len: 15
abundance: many
v_gene: TRBV7-9
j_gene: TRBJ1-3
CDR3nt: TGTGCCAGCAGCCCCGGGACACACCTGGGAAACACCATATATTTT
CDR3aa: CASSPGTHLGNTIYF